The rows below give T cell receptor beta chains drawn from one sample of a study of naive and memory T cell subsets. MiXCR, applied by TCRdb to the UMI-ligation and nested PCR reads, yields one record per CDR3 protein. Seen here are tens of thousands of distinct CDR3 sequences, more than 10% observed once, and the top ten hold around 21%. The sample was effector memory CD4+ T cells from blood. These receptors were taken from a human donor in good health. CDR3s include the opening cysteine and the closing phenylalanine or tryptophan. The D gene is left open where the match is weak. Expanded clones get a size class; other rows say once, few or many, or leave the size out.

v_gene	j_gene	abundance	d_gene	CDR3aa	CDR3nt
TRBV15	TRBJ2-7	NA	NA	CATSRPGKGRSYEQYF	TGTGCCACCAGCAGGCCCGGAAAGGGCCGGTCCTACGAGCAGTACTTC
TRBV23-1	TRBJ2-7	few	NA	CASSQCDPGTDDGSLPYEQYF	TGCGCCAGCAGTCAATGCGACCCCGGGACGGACGACGGAAGCCTCCCCTACGAGCAGTACTTC
TRBV9	TRBJ2-2	NA	NA	CASSVRVTGELFF	TGTGCCAGCAGCGTAAGGGTCACCGGGGAGCTGTTTTTT
TRBV7-9	TRBJ2-7	few	TRBD1	CASSLGDRGVYGQYF	TGTGCCAGCAGCTTAGGCGACAGGGGTGTTTATGGGCAGTACTTC
TRBV5-6	TRBJ1-2	NA	NA	CASSPTGPQELYGYTF	TGTGCCAGCAGCCCTACCGGGCCTCAAGAGCTCTATGGCTACACCTTC
TRBV6-6	TRBJ1-5	few	TRBD1	CASSSTDRGRFQPQHF	TGTGCCAGCAGTTCCACGGACAGGGGGCGATTTCAGCCCCAGCATTTT
TRBV7-2	TRBJ2-7	NA	NA	CASSPGAGVLYEQYF	TGTGCCAGCAGCCCCGGGGCAGGAGTCCTCTACGAGCAGTACTTC
TRBV5-1	TRBJ1-3	NA	TRBD1	CASSVGQGRTGNTIYF	TGCGCCAGCAGCGTAGGACAGGGGCGAACTGGAAACACCATATATTTT
TRBV28	TRBJ1-2	few	NA	CASSIPEENYGYTF	TGTGCCAGCAGTATACCGGAAGAGAACTATGGCTACACCTTC
TRBV7-9	TRBJ1-3	many	NA	CASSLIGDRNTIYF	TGTGCCAGCAGCTTGATAGGGGACCGAAACACCATATATTTT
TRBV28	TRBJ2-1	NA	TRBD1	CASSFGTGGNEQFF	TGTGCCAGCAGTTTCGGGACAGGGGGCAATGAGCAGTTCTTC
TRBV9	TRBJ2-3	NA	TRBD2	CASSSGVRREGSDTQYF	TGTGCCAGCAGCTCAGGGGTGCGGCGGGAGGGCTCAGATACGCAGTATTTT
TRBV20-1	TRBJ1-4	few	NA	CSALLGTNEKLFF	TGCAGTGCTCTTCTAGGAACTAATGAAAAACTGTTTTTT
TRBV2	TRBJ1-2	NA	NA	CARGTGGYTF	TGTGCCAGAGGGACTGGCGGCTACACCTTC
TRBV5-6	TRBJ2-4	medium-sized	NA	CASSLEEGVINIQYF	TGTGCCAGCAGCTTGGAGGAGGGGGTAATAAACATTCAGTACTTC
TRBV7-8	TRBJ1-4	NA	NA	CASSSRGRAATNEKLFF	TGTGCCAGCAGCTCCAGGGGCCGAGCCGCAACTAATGAAAAACTGTTTTTT
TRBV6-5	TRBJ2-3	few	NA	CAARRGFTDTQYF	TGTGCCGCCCGCCGGGGCTTCACAGATACGCAGTATTTT
TRBV28	TRBJ2-7	many	NA	CASIPVREFLRNYEQYF	TGTGCCAGCATCCCAGTCCGGGAGTTTCTACGAAATTACGAGCAGTACTTC
TRBV19	TRBJ2-1	NA	NA	CASSLGLGDNEQFF	TGTGCCAGTAGTCTAGGGTTGGGGGACAATGAGCAGTTCTTC
TRBV3-1	TRBJ2-7	NA	NA	CASSWAGQRMYEQYF	TGTGCCAGCAGCTGGGCGGGACAGCGAATGTACGAGCAGTACTTC
TRBV7-7	TRBJ2-2	NA	NA	CASSLGSRGSTGELFF	TGTGCCAGCAGCTTAGGCAGCAGGGGCTCGACCGGGGAGCTGTTTTTT
TRBV20-1	TRBJ2-7	NA	NA	CSAQDTYSYEQYF	TGCAGTGCTCAAGACACCTACTCCTACGAGCAGTACTTC
TRBV7-2	TRBJ2-7	few	NA	CASSLESGPYEQYF	TGTGCCAGCAGCTTAGAGTCGGGCCCTTACGAGCAGTACTTC
TRBV5-5	TRBJ2-3	many	TRBD2	CASSTGTSGYTDTQYF	TGTGCCAGCAGCACCGGGACTAGCGGCTACACAGATACGCAGTATTTT
TRBV6-2/TRBV6-3	TRBJ2-7	many	NA	CASSRYFYEQYF	TGTGCCAGCAGTCGCTACTTCTACGAGCAGTACTTC
TRBV12-3/TRBV12-4	TRBJ2-1	few	TRBD2	CASSFGREGNEQFF	TGTGCCAGCAGTTTCGGGCGGGAGGGAAATGAGCAGTTCTTC
TRBV6-1	TRBJ2-6	NA	NA	CASSEMIPSKANVLTF	TGTGCCAGCAGTGAAATGATCCCTTCAAAGGCCAACGTCCTGACTTTC
TRBV5-6	TRBJ1-5	many	NA	CASSLGWNQPQHF	TGTGCCAGCAGCTTGGGGTGGAATCAGCCCCAGCATTTT
TRBV27	TRBJ2-3	few	NA	CASSLRAGVITDTQYF	TGTGCCAGCAGTTTGAGAGCCGGTGTGATCACAGATACGCAGTATTTT
TRBV20-1	TRBJ1-1	few	TRBD1	CSASLQGAGNTEAFF	TGCAGTGCTAGCTTACAGGGGGCGGGGAACACTGAAGCTTTCTTT
TRBV2	TRBJ2-2	NA	NA	CASSVISGNTGELFF	TGTGCCAGCAGTGTTATTAGCGGGAACACCGGGGAGCTGTTTTTT
TRBV7-9	TRBJ1-5	few	NA	CASSLSGNQPQHF	TGTGCCAGCAGCTTATCTGGCAATCAGCCCCAGCATTTT
TRBV5-1	TRBJ2-5	few	NA	CASSLVAGKETQYF	TGCGCCAGCAGCTTGGTTGCCGGGAAAGAGACCCAGTACTTC
TRBV28	TRBJ2-3	many	NA	CASSYRGGDTQYF	TGTGCCAGCAGTTACAGGGGGGGGGATACGCAGTATTTT
TRBV6-5	TRBJ1-1	NA	TRBD1	CASSYGQGVSRANTEAFF	TGTGCCAGCAGTTACGGACAGGGAGTCTCTCGAGCGAACACTGAAGCTTTCTTT
TRBV12-3/TRBV12-4	TRBJ1-2	NA	TRBD1	CASSLQTGDRADYGYTF	TGTGCCAGCAGTTTACAGACCGGGGACAGGGCTGACTATGGCTACACCTTC
TRBV7-3	TRBJ2-5	few	NA	CASSSGSGTQYF	TGTGCCAGCAGTTCCGGCTCGGGGACCCAGTACTTC
TRBV10-2	TRBJ1-2	many	TRBD1	CASSGGAGGDGYGYTF	TGCGCCAGCAGTGGGGGGGCAGGGGGCGATGGATATGGCTACACCTTC
TRBV10-3	TRBJ2-7	many	NA	CAISQSRDGEQYF	TGTGCCATCAGCCAAAGTCGGGATGGGGAGCAGTACTTC
TRBV19	TRBJ1-6	NA	NA	CASRTRQDNSPLHF	TGTGCCAGTAGAACTAGACAAGATAATTCACCCCTCCACTTT
TRBV6-6	TRBJ2-2	NA	TRBD1	CASRTGQRTTGELFF	TGTGCCAGCAGGACGGGACAGAGGACGACCGGGGAGCTGTTTTTT
TRBV4-3	TRBJ2-7	few	TRBD2	CASSPLAGANEQYF	TGCGCCAGCAGCCCACTAGCGGGAGCCAACGAGCAGTACTTC
TRBV12-3/TRBV12-4	TRBJ1-1	few	NA	CASSPQVGRNTEAFF	TGTGCCAGCAGTCCCCAGGTGGGGAGGAACACTGAAGCTTTCTTT
TRBV6-5	TRBJ2-7	few	NA	CATGLFYEQYF	TGTGCCACCGGACTGTTCTACGAGCAGTACTTC
TRBV18	TRBJ1-1	many	NA	CASSPVSGTEAFF	TGTGCCAGCTCACCAGTATCCGGCACTGAAGCTTTCTTT
TRBV7-9	TRBJ1-3	NA	TRBD1	CASIGQGFSGNTIYF	TGTGCCAGCATTGGACAGGGATTCTCTGGAAACACCATATATTTT
TRBV29-1	TRBJ2-1	few	NA	CSVGFSYNEQFF	TGCAGCGTTGGTTTTTCCTACAATGAGCAGTTCTTC
TRBV12-3/TRBV12-4	TRBJ2-7	few	NA	CASSLGPIYEQYF	TGTGCCAGCAGTCTGGGACCAATATACGAGCAGTACTTC